Following are 10 T cell receptor beta chains from one sample sequenced in a study of blood T cell repertoires in COVID-19. This table comes from immunoSEQ multiplex PCR, and its TCRdb copy is limited to in-frame clones, with some not included. The table shows some 270,000 clones, with around nine tenths occurring only once. Sequencing was done on a sample of peripheral blood. These receptors came from a woman aged 60-70 years who had recovered from COVID-19.

This sequence joins TRBV13 and TRBJ1-5; unclear D gene. Trimming removed 2 bases from V and 3 bases from J, with 11 bases in between. The CDR3 is made up of 15 amino acids. The germline CDR1 and CDR2 sequences are PRHDT and FYEKMQ (reference sequence). CDR3 bases: TGTGCCAGCAGCTTATCTGGGCCTAACAATCAGCCCCAGCATTTT. Translated: CASSLSGPNNQPQHF.

The chain carries TRBV18 and TRBJ2-5; TRBD2 matches at 9 bases. CDR3 size: 14 residues. V lost 3 bases and J lost 3; bases outside the gene matches: 2. CDR1 KGHSH and CDR2 LQKENI come from the germline V gene. CDR3 amino acids: CASSPPSGEETQYF. The CDR3 DNA is TGTGCCAGCTCACCCCCTAGCGGGGAAGAGACCCAGTACTTC. The variable domain in full, with the rest retrieved from reference TRBV18 and TRBJ2-5, is NAGVMQNPRHLVRRRGQEARLRCSPMKGHSHVYWYRQLPEEGLKFMVYLQKENIIDESGMPKERFSAEFPKEGPSILRIQQVVRGDSAAYFCASSPPSGEETQYFGPGTRLLVL.

The chain employs TRBV4-2 and TRBJ2-3; 14 positions match TRBD2. The CDR3 extends over 17 amino acids. The ends lost 4 bases at V and 4 bases at J; junction bases unmatched: 7. Germline loops: CDR1 LGHNA, CDR2 YNFKEQ. The CDR3 DNA reads as TGTGCCAGCAGCCCCCGACTAGCGGGGGGGCCCGCAGATACGCAGTATTTT. Residues: CASSPRLAGGPADTQYF.

The chain combines TRBV9 with TRBJ2-2; tentatively, D is TRBD2 (6 bases). CDR3 size: 16 residues. Germline V CDR1 and CDR2: SGDLS, YYNGEE. Trimming took off 0 bases at V and 5 bases at J, with 14 bases between the two ends. The CDR3 spells CASSVVGRGITGELFF. CDR3 nucleotide sequence: TGTGCCAGCAGCGTAGTGGGGCGGGGTATTACCGGGGAGCTGTTTTTT.

This sequence joins TRBV21-1 and TRBJ1-5; the DNA was not compared with TRBD1, the D call given in the table. TRBV21-1 is classified as a pseudogene. The CDR3 is made up of 17 amino acids. The DNA for the CDR3 is TGTGCCAGCAGCAACCCAAACCCAGACACTCACAATCAGCCCCAGCATTTT. Its protein product is CASSNPNPDTHNQPQHF.

This clone is a singleton in its sample. This chain links TRBV23-1 with TRBJ1-2, with TRBD1 matching over 12 bases. TRBV23-1 is reported as an ORF; its role is uncertain. This CDR3 spans 17 amino acids. Trimming at V came to 5 bases and at J to 7 bases, leaving 14 bases not matched to a gene. CDR3 sequence reads: CASSRDRGRRGVRGYTF. The CDR3 DNA is TGCGCCAGCAGTAGGGACAGGGGGCGCAGGGGTGTCCGTGGCTACACCTTC.

The V gene is TRBV21-1, the J gene TRBJ1-2; the DNA was not used to check the table's D call, TRBD1. TRBV21-1 is reported as a pseudogene. The CDR3 runs to 14 residues. DNA of the CDR3: TGTGCCAGCATCCCAGGGGGCTGTAACTATGGCTACACCTTC. Translating gives CASIPGGCNYGYTF.

This clone was detected only a few times. The chain joins TRBV6-5 to TRBJ1-2, with D possibly matching TRBD1 (6 bases). The CDR3 totals 12 residues. Trimming pared 7 bases from V and 2 bases from J, leaving 8 bases between. From germline, CDR1 is MNHEY and CDR2 SVGAGI. The CDR3 DNA reads as TGTGCCAGCAAGGGGGAGAACTATGGCTACACCTTC. The encoded protein is CASKGENYGYTF.

The chain is built from TRBV11-2 and TRBJ1-1; TRBD1 matches 9 bases. The junction had 8 bases not matched to a gene; V was cut back by 6 bases and J by 6 bases. The germline gives CDR1 SGHAT, CDR2 FQNNGV. This CDR3 has 14 residues. Here the CDR3 reads CASRETGGWAEAFF. The CDR3 nucleotides read TGTGCCAGCAGAGAGACAGGGGGATGGGCTGAAGCTTTCTTT.

The chain couples TRBV13 to TRBJ2-1; D gene unclear. CDR1 and CDR2 from the germline V gene are PRHDT and FYEKMQ (reference sequence). This CDR3 has 12 amino acids. Trimming took off 8 bases at V and 6 bases at J, with 11 bases between the two ends. CDR3 residues: CASGRGLNEQFF. CDR3 nucleotide sequence: TGTGCCAGCGGCCGCGGCCTCAATGAGCAGTTCTTC.